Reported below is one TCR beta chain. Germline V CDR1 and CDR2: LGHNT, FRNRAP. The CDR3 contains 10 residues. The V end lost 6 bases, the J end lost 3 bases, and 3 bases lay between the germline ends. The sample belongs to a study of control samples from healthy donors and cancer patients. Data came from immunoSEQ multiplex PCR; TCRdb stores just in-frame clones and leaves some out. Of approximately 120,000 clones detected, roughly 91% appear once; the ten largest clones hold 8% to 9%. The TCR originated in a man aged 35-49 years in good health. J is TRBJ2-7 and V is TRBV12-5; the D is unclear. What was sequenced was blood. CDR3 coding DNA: TGTGCTAGTGGAGTCTACGAGCAGTACTTC. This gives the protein CASGVYEQYF.